Below, one T cell receptor (beta chain) is given with its context. Its antigen is still unknown. Base qualities were left out, and no much larger clone turns up one base away. This sample stems from a study of siplizumab effects on memory and regulatory T cells (dated by TCRdb to between 2019 and 2020). Notes on the research overall: The study examined how the anti-CD2 antibody siplizumab affects alloreactive T-cell subsets in allogeneic mixed lymphocyte reactions built from human PBMCs. Broader findings and caveats from the paper: The suppressive function of proliferating Tregs from siplizumab cultures was not functionally confirmed. Siplizumab significantly reduced the cumulative frequency of alloreactive sequences traceable to unstimulated CD4+ memory T cells. Unstimulated naive T cells appeared more diverse than memory T cells, and naive cells seemed to contribute substantially to the alloresponse. In reactions with siplizumab, an average of about 69% of mappable alloreactive CD4+ clones were Treg-derived, compared with roughly 26% in control reactions. A naive or memory phenotype could not be assigned to roughly 75-96% of proliferating CD4+ or CD8+ clones. Because sequences below about 10^-5 frequency were poorly captured, only a minor fraction of alloreactive clones could be mapped to unstimulated subsets.

After removal of 3 bases from V and 3 bases from J, the junction retains 11 bases not matched to a gene. The cysteine opens and the phenylalanine closes a CDR3 of 16 amino acids. Just CDR3 DNA is preserved here, 48 bases in frame from base 1. CDR1 MNHEY and CDR2 SVGAGI are derived from the germline V gene. The library was generated by the immunoSEQ multiplex PCR assay. Some 1.1 x 10^5 TCR templates per sample were assayed on the deep sequencing platform. Genomic DNA extracted from sorted T cells was used for TCRbeta CDR3 sequencing. As for the authors' bioinformatics: The R programming language was used for clonal analysis of the TCRbeta CDR3 data. Alloreactive CD4+ and CD8+ clones were defined by comparing unstimulated samples with post-reaction CFSE-low samples. Alloreactive CD4+ clones were assigned to regulatory or non-regulatory origin by matching sequences to sorted unstimulated Treg and non-Treg repertoires. TCRdb's version of the immuneACCESS table is confined to in-frame rearrangements and falls short of the full clone set. An unresolved V gene accounts for under half of the shortfall where checked; the remainder is of unknown origin. D and trimming come from the DNA, and the V and J calls and clone size come from that table. This sample comprises 95,000 to 100,000 clones, roughly 91% of them detected only once. 12% of the sample comes from the top ten.

Sorted unstimulated T cells and proliferating T cells recovered from mixed lymphocyte reactions were subjected to TCRbeta CDR3 sequencing. Fresh whole blood from 9 to 10 HLA-typed healthy donors served as the source for isolating PBMCs. Unstimulated CD4+ non-regulatory T cells were FACS-sorted to map the origin of alloreactive clones. The receptor was isolated from a human donor in good health. This receptor chain uses TRBV6-5 and TRBJ2-7; 7 of the junction bases match TRBD2. The sample was non-Treg CD4+ T cells sorted from blood. The cell subset or site label of this sample denotes: FACS-sorted unstimulated CD4+ non-regulatory T cells. The CDR3 in this case is CASSYKRGGPDYEQYF. The base sequence is TGTGCCAGCAGTTATAAAAGGGGAGGGCCTGACTACGAGCAGTACTTC.